One and the same sample provided the 22 T cell receptor beta chains below, sequenced in a study of CD8+ T cells in alopecia areata. Sequencing relied on a cDNA template that was reverse transcribed from extracted RNA. TCRdb keeps only in-frame clones here, not all; method: immunoSEQ multiplex PCR. Of 100,000 to 150,000 clones in the sample, around 49% were seen once. The source material was CD8+ T cells sorted from blood, sampled at week 0. These receptors all stem from a human donor with alopecia areata.

This chain uses TRBV9 with TRBJ1-6, with D possibly being TRBD1 (5 bases). V was cut by 0 bases and J by 7 bases, with 11 bases left in between. The CDR3 sequence is 15 residues long. Germline CDR1 SGDLS, CDR2 YYNGEE. CDR3 protein: CASSVGGPGNSPLHF. The CDR3 region has the DNA TGTGCCAGCAGCGTAGGGGGCCCGGGGAATTCACCCCTCCACTTT.

J is TRBJ2-2 and V is TRBV14; no clear D. This CDR3 is built from 15 residues. V was cut by 1 base and J by 1 base, with 7 bases left in between. Looked up from germline, CDR1 is SGHDN and CDR2 is FVKESK. DNA of the CDR3: TGTGCCAGCAGCCAAGGGGTCTGGAACACCGGGGAGCTGTTTTTT. This encodes CASSQGVWNTGELFF.

This clone was seen only a few times. This rearrangement joins TRBV30 to TRBJ2-7; possibly TRBD1 for D (6 bases). Germline CDR1 and CDR2: GTSNPN and SVGIG (reference sequence). The CDR3 totals 13 residues. The V gene lost 3 bases and the J gene lost 3 bases, with 12 bases spanning the gap. DNA of the CDR3: TGTGCCTGGAGCCCAGGGGACGACTACGAGCAGTACTTC. It translates to CAWSPGDDYEQYF.

This clone was seen a handful of times. The chain has TRBV29-1 and TRBJ2-1, with a weak D call TRBD1 (6 bases). This CDR3 has 13 amino acids. CDR1 is SQVTM and CDR2 is ANQGSEA in the germline V gene. V was clipped by 8 bases and J by 1 base, with 12 bases between them. CDR3 residues: CSTRGGSYNEQFF. The CDR3 region has the DNA TGCAGCACGAGAGGGGGTTCCTACAATGAGCAGTTCTTC.

This rearrangement joins TRBV9 to TRBJ2-3; the D gene is possibly TRBD1 (5 bases). Germline CDR1 reads SGDLS; CDR2 reads YYNGEE. The V and J ends lost 4 bases and 3 bases respectively, with 6 bases between them. This CDR3 contains 12 residues. CDR3 amino acids: CASSPGTDTQYF. CDR3 sequence (DNA): TGTGCCAGCAGCCCAGGGACAGATACGCAGTATTTT.

The V and J genes are TRBV27 and TRBJ2-2; D gene ambiguous. The length of the CDR3 is 12 residues. V gave up 4 bases and J gave up 6 bases, with 6 bases separating them. The V gene's germline CDR1 is MNHEY and CDR2 SMNVEV (reference sequence). The CDR3 DNA follows: TGTGCCAGCAGTTCGCCACCCGGGGAGCTGTTTTTT. Amino acids: CASSSPPGELFF.

The rearrangement joins TRBV6-1 to TRBJ2-7; D remains ambiguous. Trimming took off 4 bases at V and 7 bases at J, with 20 bases between the two ends. This CDR3 has 15 amino acids. CDR1 is MNHNS and CDR2 is SASEGT in the germline V gene. The chain's CDR3 is CASSALRASPREQYF. The CDR3 DNA is TGTGCCAGCAGTGCCTTACGGGCTTCCCCTAGGGAGCAGTACTTC.

V gene TRBV9 combines with J gene TRBJ2-5; D perhaps matches TRBD2 (6 bases). The CDR3 spans 14 residues. Germline V gene lookup returns CDR1 SGDLS and CDR2 YYNGEE. Trimming pared 3 bases from V and 5 bases from J, leaving 14 bases between. The CDR3 reads CASSDRAGGETQYF. CDR3 nucleotide sequence: TGTGCCAGCAGCGACCGGGCCGGAGGGGAGACCCAGTACTTC. Full variable domain (outside the CDR3, taken from reference TRBV9 and TRBJ2-5): DSGVTQTPKHLITATGQRVTLRCSPRSGDLSVYWYQQSLDQGLQFLIQYYNGEERAKGNILERFSAQQFPDLHSELNLSSLELGDSALYFCASSDRAGGETQYFGPGTRLLVL.

This clone was counted a few times. V is TRBV29-1 and J is TRBJ1-2; D might be TRBD1 (5 bases). Germline V lookup: CDR1 SQVTM, CDR2 ANQGSEA. This CDR3 has 18 residues. V gave up 6 bases and J gave up 4 bases, with 30 bases separating them. This chain's CDR3 is CSVPQDTGTKIVGYGYTF. CDR3 nucleotide sequence: TGCAGCGTACCCCAGGATACCGGGACGAAAATCGTAGGCTATGGCTACACCTTC. The full variable domain, rest sourced from reference TRBV29-1 and TRBJ1-2, is SAVISQKPSRDICQRGTSLTIQCQVDSQVTMMFWYRQQPGQSLTLIATANQGSEATYESGFVIDKFPISRPNLTFSTLTVSNMSPEDSSIYLCSVPQDTGTKIVGYGYTFGSGTRLTVV.

The rearrangement joins TRBV30 to TRBJ1-1; D unresolved. The CDR3 loop spans 12 amino acids. Germline lookup yields CDR1 GTSNPN and CDR2 SVGIG (reference sequence). With 5 bases removed from V and 2 bases from J, the gap between germline ends came to 9 bases. The CDR3 sequence is CAWAYGNTEAFF. CDR3 nucleotides: TGTGCCTGGGCCTACGGTAACACTGAAGCTTTCTTT. The full variable domain, with the rest looked up from reference TRBV30 and TRBJ1-1, is SQTIHQWPATLVQPVGSPLSLECTVEGTSNPNLYWYRQAAGRGLQLLFYSVGIGQISSEVPQNLSASRPQDRQFILSSKKLLLSDSGFYLCAWAYGNTEAFFGQGTRLTVV.

V is TRBV4-2 and J is TRBJ2-3; TRBD1 is a possible D gene (5 bases). V lost 0 bases, J lost 6 bases, and 7 bases lay in between. The CDR3 is 13 residues long. Per the germline V gene, CDR1 is LGHNA and CDR2 is YNFKEQ. The chain's CDR3 is CASSQDSGDTQYF. CDR3 nucleotide sequence: TGTGCCAGCAGCCAAGATTCAGGGGATACGCAGTATTTT.

In its sample, this clone was seen many times. V usage is TRBV14 and J usage is TRBJ1-5; D not certain. V was trimmed by 2 bases and J by 0 bases, leaving 17 bases between them. The length of the CDR3 is 18 residues. The germline CDR1 and CDR2 sequences are SGHDN and FVKESK. The CDR3 DNA reads TGTGCCAGCAGCCAACCAAGAGAGGCGACATATAGCAATCAGCCCCAGCATTTT. This sequence encodes CASSQPREATYSNQPQHF.

The CDR3 spells CSVVSGDNYGYTF. CDR3 DNA: TGCAGCGTTGTGTCAGGGGATAACTATGGCTACACCTTC. The chain couples TRBV29-1 to TRBJ1-2, with TRBD1 as a possible D gene (6 bases). Germline lookup yields CDR1 SQVTM and CDR2 ANQGSEA. Trimming cost V 4 bases and J 1 base, with 10 bases left between them. The CDR3 is 13 residues long.

The rearrangement uses TRBV30 and TRBJ1-2; D gene ambiguous. Germline CDR1 and CDR2: GTSNPN and SVGIG (reference sequence). The CDR3 runs to 15 residues. Trimming stripped 4 bases from V and 4 bases from J, with 19 bases between. The CDR3 protein is CAWIFKGVWGYGYTF. The CDR3 DNA is TGTGCCTGGATTTTCAAGGGCGTCTGGGGCTATGGCTACACCTTC. The whole variable domain, remainder taken from reference TRBV30 and TRBJ1-2, is SQTIHQWPATLVQPVGSPLSLECTVEGTSNPNLYWYRQAAGRGLQLLFYSVGIGQISSEVPQNLSASRPQDRQFILSSKKLLLSDSGFYLCAWIFKGVWGYGYTFGSGTRLTVV.

CDR3 region: CASSLGDSYTF. The CDR3 DNA reads TGTGCCAGCAGCTTAGGCGACAGCTACACCTTC. The chain carries TRBV11-2 and TRBJ1-2; no reliable D call. The CDR3 spans 11 residues. V was pared by 1 base and J by 9 bases, with 6 bases between. Germline assignment: CDR1 SGHAT and CDR2 FQNNGV.

J is TRBJ1-1 and V is TRBV19, with no clear D. Germline loops: CDR1 LNHDA, CDR2 SQIVND (reference sequence). This CDR3 region has 12 residues. The V and J ends lost 5 bases and 1 base respectively, with 5 bases between them. CDR3 protein: CASSLRNTEAFF. CDR3 in DNA: TGTGCCAGTAGTTTGAGGAACACTGAAGCTTTCTTT.

The gene calls are TRBV5-1 and TRBJ2-7, with TRBD1 matching 7 bases. Germline V gives CDR1 SGHRS, CDR2 YFSETQ. The junction had 4 bases not matched to a gene; V was cut back by 4 bases and J by 0 bases. This CDR3 contains 14 residues. This CDR3 reads CASSLRDSSYEQYF. The CDR3 DNA follows: TGCGCCAGCAGCCTCCGGGACAGCTCCTACGAGCAGTACTTC.

The genes are TRBV7-9 and TRBJ1-5; weak D call: TRBD1 (6 bases). Trimming removed 5 bases at V and 4 bases at J, with 15 bases between. The CDR3 loop spans 15 amino acids. Germline lookup yields CDR1 SEHNR and CDR2 FQNEAQ (reference sequence). CDR3 loop: CASSDTGLGNQPQHF. CDR3 nucleotides: TGTGCCAGCAGCGACACAGGGTTAGGGAATCAGCCCCAGCATTTT.

The chain carries TRBV6-5 and TRBJ1-2; D ambiguous. Germline V lookup: CDR1 MNHEY, CDR2 SVGAGI. The CDR3 sequence is 16 residues long. Trimming left V 1 base short and J 0 bases short, with 12 bases between. The CDR3 sequence: CASSYYPQLSNYGYTF. The CDR3 DNA sequence: TGTGCCAGCAGTTACTACCCGCAGCTCTCTAACTATGGCTACACCTTC.

This clone has more than one count but fewer than ten. The chain is built from TRBV29-1 and TRBJ1-2; no clear D. Germline V gives CDR1 SQVTM, CDR2 ANQGSEA. V gave up 6 bases and J gave up 5 bases, with 13 bases separating them. The CDR3 loop spans 12 amino acids. The CDR3 is CSVGPQTYGYTF. The CDR3 coding sequence is TGCAGCGTCGGCCCACAGACTTATGGCTACACCTTC.

As DNA, the CDR3 is TGTGCCAGCAGTCTAGGGAGAAACTATGGCTACACCTTC. Amino acids: CASSLGRNYGYTF. This chain connects TRBV13 to TRBJ1-2; D gene unclear. V lost 6 bases and J lost 2, with 10 bases in between. The CDR3 sequence is 13 residues long. From germline, CDR1 is PRHDT and CDR2 FYEKMQ (reference sequence).

This clone was counted a few times. V and J are TRBV30 and TRBJ2-3; the match to TRBD2 covers 12 bases. Germline lookup yields CDR1 GTSNPN and CDR2 SVGIG (reference sequence). The CDR3 contains 15 residues. With V trimmed by 3 bases and J by 4 bases, 5 bases remained unmatched. The CDR3 nucleotides read TGTGCCTGGAGAGCTAGCGGGGGGGCAGCAGATACGCAGTATTTT. Translating gives CAWRASGGAADTQYF.